Listed below are T cell receptor beta chains from one sample, sequenced in a study of T cell responses to AZD1222 COVID-19 vaccine. Measured with immunoSEQ multiplex PCR; TCRdb has only the in-frame clones, and not every one. The table records fewer than 150,000 clones, 70% to 90% of them present only once. The source was peripheral blood, collected 28 days after the second AZD1222 dose. These receptors all stem from an adult who received the AZD1222 COVID-19 vaccine. CDR3s include the opening cysteine and the closing phenylalanine or tryptophan.

v_gene	len	j_gene	CDR3aa
TRBV3-1/TRBV3-2	14	TRBJ2-1	CASSQDQGWDEQFF
TRBV5-4	17	TRBJ1-1	CASSSSAFRITNTEAFF
TRBV3-1/TRBV3-2	13	TRBJ1-2	CASSQVFSYGYTF
TRBV3-1/TRBV3-2	14	TRBJ1-6	CASSQPGYNSPLHF
TRBV5-1	14	TRBJ2-5	CASSLKNYQETQYF
TRBV4-2	16	TRBJ1-2	CASSQDGQGAYYGYTF
TRBV5-1	14	TRBJ2-5	CASSLGAYQETQYF
TRBV30	16	TRBJ1-2	CAWSSPYRVPLTGYTF
TRBV6-6	11	TRBJ1-4	CATTNGEKLFF
TRBV30	12	TRBJ1-1	CGCQRMNTEAFF
TRBV5-5	15	TRBJ1-2	CASSPGGGDAYGYTF
TRBV7-3	16	TRBJ1-1	CASSLRSLDTNTEAFF
TRBV5-6	13	TRBJ1-1	CASSLKGNTEAFF
TRBV9	13	TRBJ1-1	CASSDGPGTEAFF
TRBV3-1/TRBV3-2	13	TRBJ2-7	CASSPRTGGEQYF
TRBV13	14	TRBJ2-7	CASSLAIVAGEQYF
TRBV7-2	14	TRBJ1-1	CASSPLTGGTEAFF
TRBV5-5	14	TRBJ2-3	CASSLIPASDTQYF
TRBV7-8	15	TRBJ2-1	CASSFTSGAYNEQFF
TRBV30	14	TRBJ1-5	CAWSRDNLNQPQHF
TRBV6-5	15	TRBJ1-6	CASSSTGGMNSPLHF
TRBV6-5	14	TRBJ1-3	CASRTDSAGNTIYF
TRBV28	15	TRBJ2-2	CASSATIRNTGELFF
TRBV7-2	14	TRBJ2-5	CASSSPGGGKTQYF
TRBV7-9	12	TRBJ1-1	CASSLADREAFF
TRBV2	14	TRBJ1-4	CASSEIQKNEKLFF
TRBV10-3	20	TRBJ2-1	CAISEPPGLAGGSSYNEQFF
TRBV5-6	12	TRBJ1-2	CASSWGDRPYTF
TRBV7-6	17	TRBJ2-5	CASSQSASRARGETQYF
TRBV3-1/TRBV3-2	15	TRBJ1-3	CASSQSEWSGNTIYF
TRBV7-9	15	TRBJ2-2	CASSLGSGDTGELFF
TRBV7-8	14	TRBJ2-3	CASSFDLAGDTQYF
TRBV27	14	TRBJ1-2	CASSLQGANYGYTF
TRBV7-6	12	TRBJ2-2	CASSLRAGELFF
TRBV19	14	TRBJ1-4	CASSMGATNEKLFF
TRBV11-2	13	TRBJ1-5	CASSLGIHQPQHF
TRBV3-1/TRBV3-2	15	TRBJ1-6	CASSQESRINSPLHF
TRBV19	13	TRBJ1-2	CASTPSRNYGYTF
TRBV2	13	TRBJ1-3	CASSGGSGNTIYF
TRBV5-1	17	TRBJ1-1	CASSLVTTQGAEAEAFF
TRBV28	12	TRBJ2-2	CASSLSAGELFF